The present entry profiles one T cell receptor beta chain with its context. This entry comes from a study of cytomegalovirus exposure and HLA in healthy donors. Separate from the approximately 670-subject first cohort, the roughly 120-subject validation cohort was the one that the donors belonged to. The CDR3 loop spans 14 amino acids. Trimming left V 2 bases short and J 4 bases short, with 11 bases between. Germline lookup yields CDR1 MNHNY and CDR2 SVGAGI (reference sequence). Assay: immunoSEQ multiplex PCR; the TCRdb copy retains only in-frame clones and omits some. The data contain some 120,000 clones, approximately 91% of them singletons.

Source material: PBMCs. The chain uses TRBV6-6 and TRBJ1-1, with D possibly being TRBD1 (5 bases). This clonotype was sampled from a man aged 25 to 45 in good health and CMV-seronegative. As DNA, the CDR3 is TGTGCCAGCAGTTACGTGACAGCAGGCACTGAAGCTTTCTTT. This encodes CASSYVTAGTEAFF.